A selection of T cell receptor beta chains follows, all from one sample in a study of blood T cell repertoires in COVID-19. The protocol was immunoSEQ multiplex PCR, while the TCRdb copy is restricted to in-frame clones and leaves out a portion. The repertoire holds about 110,000 clones, with over 80% as singletons. Sequenced sample: peripheral blood. Receptors originate from a woman between 70 and 85 years old with acute or convalescent COVID-19. The CDR3 runs from the conserved cysteine through the conserved F or W. The D gene is left open where the match is weak. A row's size may be missing; if present it is once, few, many or a size class.

-,TRBJ1-1,TRBV2,-,CASSPRTRVNTEAFF,TGTGCCAGCAGTCCCCGGACACGGGTGAACACTGAAGCTTTCTTT
-,TRBJ2-5,TRBV11-2,-,CASSLGTWDFQETQYF,TGTGCCAGCAGCTTAGGAACCTGGGACTTCCAAGAGACCCAGTACTTC
TRBD1,TRBJ1-4,TRBV5-4,once,CASSLGAGRGSTNEKLFF,TGTGCCAGCAGCTTGGGTGCGGGCAGGGGGAGTACTAATGAAAAACTGTTTTTT
-,TRBJ2-7,TRBV18,-,CASSPGNPYEQYF,TGTGCCAGCTCTCCCGGGAACCCCTACGAGCAGTACTTC
-,TRBJ2-2,TRBV18,-,CASSPRGTANTGELFF,TGTGCCAGCTCACCAAGGGGGACGGCGAACACCGGGGAGCTGTTTTTT
TRBD2,TRBJ2-2,TRBV9,-,CASSYGAGGATGELFF,TGTGCCAGTTCTTACGGTGCGGGAGGGGCGACCGGGGAGCTGTTTTTT
-,TRBJ2-2,TRBV12-3/TRBV12-4,-,CASSRVIGELFF,TGTGCCAGCAGCCGCGTGATCGGGGAGCTGTTTTTT
-,TRBJ1-2,TRBV7-8,few,CASSLKNNYGYTF,TGTGCCAGCAGCCTAAAAAATAACTATGGCTACACCTTC
TRBD2,TRBJ2-2,TRBV4-1,-,CASSHSPSAGGRTGELFF,TGCGCCAGCAGCCACTCCCCTTCAGCGGGGGGGCGCACCGGGGAGCTGTTTTTT
TRBD1,TRBJ1-4,TRBV4-1,-,CASSRSGTVDPSEKLFF,TGCGCCAGCAGCCGATCCGGGACAGTAGACCCTAGTGAAAAACTGTTTTTT
-,TRBJ1-5,TRBV4-1,-,CASSQSGTQPQHF,TGCGCCAGCAGCCAGTCGGGAACTCAGCCCCAGCATTTT
-,TRBJ2-3,TRBV7-9,-,CASSLLTQGSTDTQYF,TGTGCCAGCAGCCTTCTCACTCAGGGGAGCACAGATACGCAGTATTTT
-,TRBJ2-3,TRBV5-1,-,CASSLTGQSTDTQYF,TGCGCCAGCAGCTTGACCGGACAGAGCACAGATACGCAGTATTTT
TRBD1,TRBJ2-5,TRBV7-9,-,CASSVGTVQETQYF,TGTGCCAGCAGCGTCGGGACAGTTCAAGAGACCCAGTACTTC